This T cell receptor (beta chain) came from a study of T cell responses to AZD1222 COVID-19 vaccine. Here immunoSEQ multiplex PCR was the method, and the copy in TCRdb shows in-frame clones only, minus some. The data hold approximately 77,000 clones, with 80% to 90% observed a single time. A word on this clone: No antigen is known for it.

Whole-study findings and limits: Mostly white British, mostly female donors; authors suggested clonal diversity may be underestimated. The span of vaccine-associated CD4 TCRs extended across spike, with dominance at 160-218 and 743-854. Baseline antibody screening turned up just six or seven seropositive AZD1222 recipients.

Sample: peripheral blood, taken 28 days after the second AZD1222 dose. The clonotype originates from an adult who received the AZD1222 COVID-19 vaccine.

The CDR3 region has the DNA TGCGCCAGCAGCTTGGGCGGGGGAGTCACTGAAGCTTTCTTT. Translated, it gives CASSLGGGVTEAFF. The chain links TRBV5-1 to TRBJ1-1, with D tentatively TRBD1 (5 bases). The germline V and J ends were trimmed by 0 bases and 4 bases, with 10 bases remaining between them. There are 14 residues in the CDR3. Germline V gene data show CDR1 as SGHRS and CDR2 as YFSETQ.